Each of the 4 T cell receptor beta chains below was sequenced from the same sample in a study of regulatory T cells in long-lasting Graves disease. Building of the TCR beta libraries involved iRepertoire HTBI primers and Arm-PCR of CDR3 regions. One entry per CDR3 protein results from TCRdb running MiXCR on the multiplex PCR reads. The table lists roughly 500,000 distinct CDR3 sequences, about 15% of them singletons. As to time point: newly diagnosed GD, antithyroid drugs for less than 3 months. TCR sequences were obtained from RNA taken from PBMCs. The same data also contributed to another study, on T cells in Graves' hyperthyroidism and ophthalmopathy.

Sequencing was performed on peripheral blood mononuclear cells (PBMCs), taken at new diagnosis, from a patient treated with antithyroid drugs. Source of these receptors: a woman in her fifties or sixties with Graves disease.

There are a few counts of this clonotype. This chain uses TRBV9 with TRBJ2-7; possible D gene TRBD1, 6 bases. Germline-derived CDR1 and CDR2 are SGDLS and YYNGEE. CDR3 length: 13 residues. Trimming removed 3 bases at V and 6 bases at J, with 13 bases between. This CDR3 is CASSAGTSREQYF. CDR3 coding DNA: TGTGCCAGCAGCGCGGGGACAAGTCGCGAGCAGTACTTC. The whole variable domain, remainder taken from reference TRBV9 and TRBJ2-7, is DSGVTQTPKHLITATGQRVTLRCSPRSGDLSVYWYQQSLDQGLQFLIQYYNGEERAKGNILERFSAQQFPDLHSELNLSSLELGDSALYFCASSAGTSREQYFGPGTRLTVT.

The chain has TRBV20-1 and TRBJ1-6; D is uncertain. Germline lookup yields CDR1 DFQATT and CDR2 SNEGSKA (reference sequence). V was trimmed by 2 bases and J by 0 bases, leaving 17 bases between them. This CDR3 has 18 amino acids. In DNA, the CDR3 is TGCAGTGCTAGAATTCCGACCGGACTCAGCTCCTATAATTCACCCCTCCACTTT. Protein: CSARIPTGLSSYNSPLHF.

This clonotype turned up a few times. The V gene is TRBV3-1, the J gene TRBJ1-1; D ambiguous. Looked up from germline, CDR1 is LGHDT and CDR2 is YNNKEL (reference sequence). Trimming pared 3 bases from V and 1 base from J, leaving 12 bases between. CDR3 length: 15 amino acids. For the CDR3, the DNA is TGTGCCAGCAGCCATCCCTACCGGGAGAACACTGAAGCTTTCTTT. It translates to CASSHPYRENTEAFF.

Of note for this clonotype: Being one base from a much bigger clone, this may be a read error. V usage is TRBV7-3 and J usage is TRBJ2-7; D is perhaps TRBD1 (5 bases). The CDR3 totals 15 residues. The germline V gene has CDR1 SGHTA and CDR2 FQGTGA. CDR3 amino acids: CASSLDNQGFYGQYF. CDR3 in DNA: TGTGCCAGCAGCTTAGATAACCAGGGTTTCTACGGGCAGTACTTC.